Presented here are 30 T cell receptor beta chains from one specimen sequenced in a study of Ad26.COV2.S vaccination and SARS-CoV-2 variants. Produced via immunoSEQ multiplex PCR; TCRdb's table is partial and in-frame only. The data contain approximately 410,000 clones, about 90% of them singletons. This sample's treatment: around 19 received Ad26.COV2.S at low or high dose, single or two shots; several received placebo; per-sample allocation not given. Sampling happened 63 days after the first vaccine or placebo injection. Here the sequenced sample was peripheral blood, taken in a trial of Ad26.COV2.S vaccine versus placebo. These receptors originate from a person aged 18-60 years who received the Ad26.COV2.S COVID-19 vaccine or a placebo.

The rearrangement links TRBV7-6 to TRBJ2-3; TRBD2 matches 8 bases. The germline CDR1 and CDR2 sequences are SGHVS and FNYEAQ. The CDR3 is made up of 15 amino acids. V dropped 3 bases and J dropped 1; count of bases not matched to a gene: 3. The CDR3 reads CASSFAGGRTDTQYF. In DNA form, the CDR3 reads TGTGCCAGCAGCTTTGCGGGGGGCCGCACAGATACGCAGTATTTT.

The rearrangement uses TRBV30 and TRBJ2-1, with D maybe TRBD1 (5 bases). The CDR3 loop spans 15 amino acids. The V end was cut by 3 bases, the J end by 2 bases, with 14 bases between. In germline, CDR1 is GTSNPN, CDR2 SVGIG (reference sequence). The CDR3 DNA sequence: TGTGCCTGGAGGCTTGAAGGGGCCGCCTACAATGAGCAGTTCTTC. Translated: CAWRLEGAAYNEQFF.

The chain links TRBV24-1 to TRBJ1-2; D gene uncertain. Germline V gene sequence: CDR1 KGHDR, CDR2 SFDVKD. This CDR3 contains 14 residues. V lost 3 bases and J 0 bases, leaving 7 bases between the germline ends. The CDR3 nucleotides are TGTGCCACCAGTGATCCCGGAGCTAACTATGGCTACACCTTC. Translated, it gives CATSDPGANYGYTF.

The chain recombines TRBV24-1 with TRBJ2-5; D is uncertain. CDR1 is KGHDR, CDR2 SFDVKD, per germline. V lost 4 bases and J lost 2, with 7 bases in between. CDR3 length: 13 amino acids. CDR3 in amino acids: CATSEPSQETQYF. The CDR3 DNA reads TGTGCCACCAGTGAACCTTCGCAAGAGACCCAGTACTTC.

This chain links TRBV7-6 with TRBJ2-1; 10 bases match TRBD2. Trimming cost V 4 bases and J 2 bases; bases outside gene matches: 2. This CDR3 is built from 15 residues. The germline V gene encodes CDR1 SGHVS and CDR2 FNYEAQ. For the CDR3, the DNA is TGTGCCAGCAGCTATAGCGGGGGGCCCTACAATGAGCAGTTCTTC. Translating gives CASSYSGGPYNEQFF. The full variable domain, completed using reference TRBV7-6 and TRBJ2-1, is GAGVSQSPRYKVTKRGQDVALRCDPISGHVSLYWYRQALGQGPEFLTYFNYEAQQDKSGLPNDRFSAERPEGSISTLTIQRTEQRDSAMYRCASSYSGGPYNEQFFGPGTRLTVL.

V and J are TRBV19 and TRBJ1-2; the match to TRBD1 covers 10 bases. The CDR3 totals 13 residues. Germline CDR1 is LNHDA and CDR2 is SQIVND (reference sequence). With V trimmed by 3 bases and J by 6 bases, 1 base remained unmatched. The chain's CDR3 is CASSMGTGDGYTF. In nucleotides, the CDR3 is TGTGCCAGTAGTATGGGGACAGGGGATGGCTACACCTTC.

The chain combines TRBV3-1 (or the pseudogene TRBV3-2) with TRBJ2-6, with D perhaps matching TRBD1 or TRBD2 (5 bases each). Germline lookup yields CDR1 LGHDT and CDR2 YNNKEL (reference sequence). The CDR3 is made up of 18 amino acids. Trimming took 6 bases from V and 0 from J, leaving 18 bases between them. Written as DNA, the CDR3 is TGTGCCAGCAGGCAGTCGGGGCCGAATTTCTCTGGGGCCAACGTCCTGACTTTC. Its translation: CASRQSGPNFSGANVLTF.

The rearrangement links TRBV10-3 to TRBJ1-2; a possible D gene is TRBD1 (5 bases). V lost 8 bases and J lost 10, with 17 bases in between. The CDR3 covers 12 residues. The germline CDR1 and CDR2 sequences are ENHRY and SYGVKD. CDR3 region: CAISDSVVIYTF. For the CDR3, the DNA is TGTGCCATCTCAGACAGCGTAGTGATCTACACCTTC.

The rearrangement links TRBV19 to TRBJ1-3; D is ambiguous. Deletions cut 6 bases from V and 4 bases from J, with 1 base between. Germline assignment: CDR1 LNHDA and CDR2 SQIVND (reference sequence). There are 10 residues in the CDR3. DNA of the CDR3: TGTGCCAGTAGAGGAAACACCATATATTTT. Protein: CASRGNTIYF.

This rearrangement joins TRBV28 to TRBJ1-5, with 10 bases matching TRBD1. The trim removed 5 bases at V and 0 bases at J, leaving 16 bases unmatched. Looked up from germline, CDR1 is MDHEN and CDR2 is SYDVKM. The CDR3 covers 20 residues. This CDR3 reads CASSDNKYGQGVYSNQPQHF. DNA of the CDR3: TGTGCCAGCAGTGATAATAAGTATGGACAGGGGGTTTATAGCAATCAGCCCCAGCATTTT.

In regard to this clone: One end of the junction varies from germline; a read error may be responsible. The chain recombines TRBV6-5 with TRBJ1-1; D not certain. Per the germline V gene, CDR1 is MNHEY and CDR2 is SVGAGI. The CDR3 length is 14 residues. CDR3 sequence reads: CASSYGLRATGAFF. The CDR3, as DNA: TGTGCCAGCAGTTACGGTTTACGGGCTACTGGAGCTTTCTTT.

This chain uses TRBV4-3 with TRBJ1-2, with a tentative D call TRBD1 (5 bases). With 4 bases removed from V and 3 bases from J, the gap between germline ends came to 15 bases. Germline values: CDR1 LGHNA, CDR2 YSLEER. The CDR3 length is 15 residues. The CDR3 bases are TGCGCCAGCAGCCCGTCTCAGGGAGCAGACTATGGCTACACCTTC. Protein: CASSPSQGADYGYTF.

The chain joins TRBV27 to TRBJ2-3, with 9 positions matching TRBD2. CDR3 length equals 16 residues. Looked up from germline, CDR1 is MNHEY and CDR2 is SMNVEV (reference sequence). Trimming removed 4 bases from V and 4 bases from J; junction bases left unmatched: 9. The CDR3 reads CASSSTPSGNSDTQYF. DNA for the CDR3: TGTGCCAGCAGTTCAACGCCTAGCGGGAACTCAGATACGCAGTATTTT.

The genes are TRBV5-6 and TRBJ1-1; D gene uncertain. Germline values: CDR1 SGHDT, CDR2 YYEEEE. The CDR3 length is 11 residues. V was cut by 4 bases and J by 6 bases, with 7 bases left in between. CDR3 coding DNA: TGTGCCAGCAGCAGGCGCTCTGAAGCTTTCTTT. The encoded protein is CASSRRSEAFF.

The V call is TRBV15, the J call TRBJ1-6; D unclear. The V end was cut by 1 base, the J end by 8 bases, with 6 bases between. Looked up from germline, CDR1 is LNHNV and CDR2 is YYDKDF (reference sequence). The CDR3 has 13 amino acids. Here the CDR3 DNA reads TGTGCCACCAGCAGAGCTTTTTATTCACCCCTCCACTTT. Translated, it gives CATSRAFYSPLHF.

The rearrangement uses TRBV7-6 and TRBJ2-5, with a weak D call TRBD1 (6 bases). The CDR3 is 17 residues long. The V and J ends lost 5 bases and 9 bases respectively, with 28 bases between them. Germline values: CDR1 SGHVS, CDR2 FNYEAQ. Here the CDR3 DNA reads TGTGCCAGCAGCCCCGCAGGCCACCTGGACAGTCGGTTGGCCCAGTACTTC. It encodes CASSPAGHLDSRLAQYF.

J is TRBJ2-3 and V is TRBV5-1, with D possibly matching TRBD1 (6 bases). The CDR3 is 13 amino acids. Deletions cut 4 bases from V and 4 bases from J, with 10 bases between. The V gene's germline CDR1 is SGHRS and CDR2 YFSETQ. CDR3 loop: CASSPGGPDTQYF. The CDR3 DNA is TGCGCCAGCAGCCCTGGGGGCCCAGATACGCAGTATTTT.

This rearrangement joins TRBV5-1 to TRBJ2-7, with a weak D call TRBD2 (5 bases). The ends were cut back, 3 bases at V and 4 bases at J, with 8 bases in the middle. The CDR3 spans 12 residues. The germline V gene encodes CDR1 SGHRS and CDR2 YFSETQ. The CDR3 DNA follows: TGCGCCAGCAGCTACGGACTGTACGAGCAGTACTTC. As protein: CASSYGLYEQYF. Full variable domain (remainder filled in from reference TRBV5-1 and TRBJ2-7): KAGVTQTPRYLIKTRGQQVTLSCSPISGHRSVSWYQQTPGQGLQFLFEYFSETQRNKGNFPGRFSGRQFSNSRSEMNVSTLELGDSALYLCASSYGLYEQYFGPGTRLTVT.

This sequence joins TRBV10-3 and TRBJ2-5; 8 bases agree with TRBD2. The germline gives CDR1 ENHRY, CDR2 SYGVKD. This CDR3 has 13 amino acids. J lost 2 bases, V lost 10 bases, and 6 bases had no gene match. CDR3 nucleotides: TGTGCCAGCGAAGCGGGGGCGCAAGAGACCCAGTACTTC. It translates to CASEAGAQETQYF.

The genes are TRBV9 and TRBJ2-7, with D perhaps TRBD1 or TRBD2 (6 bases each). V gave up 4 bases and J gave up 3 bases, with 14 bases separating them. The CDR3 totals 14 residues. CDR1 is SGDLS and CDR2 is YYNGEE in the germline V gene. CDR3 loop: CASSPEGDGYEQYF. The CDR3 DNA is TGTGCCAGCAGCCCGGAGGGGGACGGCTACGAGCAGTACTTC.

The V and J genes are TRBV4-3 and TRBJ1-1, with D unclear. V was clipped by 1 base and J by 8 bases, with 14 bases between them. Germline CDR1 and CDR2: LGHNA and YSLEER. This CDR3 has 14 amino acids. The CDR3 spells CASSQGRSELEAFF. CDR3 coding DNA: TGCGCCAGCAGCCAAGGTCGGTCTGAGCTGGAAGCTTTCTTT.

The CDR3 region has the DNA TGTGCCAGCACCCTGAAGGGACACGGAACCACTGAAGCTTTCTTT. It encodes CASTLKGHGTTEAFF. The rearrangement uses TRBV3-1 (or the pseudogene TRBV3-2) and TRBJ1-1; D might be TRBD1 (6 bases). Germline lookup yields CDR1 LGHDT and CDR2 YNNKEL (reference sequence). The CDR3 is 15 amino acids. Trimming took off 7 bases at V and 4 bases at J, with 19 bases between the two ends.

V and J are TRBV30 and TRBJ1-1, with D hard to call. V lost 4 bases, J lost 1 base, and 10 bases lay in between. Germline-derived CDR1 and CDR2 are GTSNPN and SVGIG (reference sequence). CDR3 length equals 13 residues. The CDR3 DNA sequence: TGTGCCTGGATCCCGACACCGAACACTGAAGCTTTCTTT. This gives the protein CAWIPTPNTEAFF. Supplemented by reference TRBV30 and TRBJ1-1, the full variable domain reads SQTIHQWPATLVQPVGSPLSLECTVEGTSNPNLYWYRQAAGRGLQLLFYSVGIGQISSEVPQNLSASRPQDRQFILSSKKLLLSDSGFYLCAWIPTPNTEAFFGQGTRLTVV.

V usage is TRBV6-4 and J usage is TRBJ2-3; D perhaps matches TRBD2 (6 bases). Trimming cost V 3 bases and J 1 base, with 8 bases left between them. The germline V gene encodes CDR1 MRHNA and CDR2 SNTAGT. The CDR3 runs to 14 residues. The CDR3 sequence: CASSEASGTDTQYF. The CDR3 DNA reads as TGTGCCAGCAGTGAGGCTAGCGGCACAGATACGCAGTATTTT.

The chain is built from TRBV3-1 (or the pseudogene TRBV3-2) and TRBJ1-1; D uncertain. The V end lost 6 bases, the J end lost 1 base, and 6 bases lay between the germline ends. The length of the CDR3 is 12 residues. The germline gives CDR1 LGHDT, CDR2 YNNKEL (reference sequence). The CDR3 sequence: CASRNWNTEAFF. The DNA of the CDR3 is TGTGCCAGCAGAAACTGGAACACTGAAGCTTTCTTT.

This chain uses TRBV24-1 with TRBJ2-2, with TRBD1 as a possible D gene (5 bases). Germline loops: CDR1 KGHDR, CDR2 SFDVKD. This CDR3 region has 13 residues. The germline V and J ends were trimmed by 7 bases and 6 bases, with 11 bases remaining between them. CDR3 DNA: TGTGCCACCAGAGCAGGGCTGTCCGGGGAGCTGTTTTTT. Protein: CATRAGLSGELFF.

In nucleotides, the CDR3 is TGTGCCAGCAGTCATGGGGACAGGCGATTCTCCTACGAGCAGTACTTC. It translates to CASSHGDRRFSYEQYF. This rearrangement joins TRBV7-9 to TRBJ2-7; 8 bases are shared with TRBD1. This CDR3 is built from 16 residues. Germline CDR1 and CDR2: SEHNR and FQNEAQ (reference sequence). The V and J ends lost 6 bases and 0 bases, in that order; junction bases with no gene match: 10.

The genes are TRBV19 and TRBJ2-7; D possibly corresponds to TRBD2 (5 bases). The germline V and J ends were trimmed by 0 bases and 11 bases, with 23 bases remaining between them. The CDR3 runs 16 residues. Per germline, CDR1 LNHDA and CDR2 SQIVND (reference sequence). CDR3 region: CASSIESSSCYVEEYF. As DNA, the CDR3 is TGTGCCAGTAGTATAGAATCGTCCAGCTGTTACGTGGAGGAGTACTTC.

CDR3 residues: CASSPNRNGAAATNEKLFF. For the CDR3, the DNA is TGTGCCAGCTCACCCAACCGGAATGGGGCGGCCGCAACTAATGAAAAACTGTTTTTT. The chain recombines TRBV18 with TRBJ1-4; D is possibly TRBD1 (5 bases). The germline CDR1 and CDR2 sequences are KGHSH and LQKENI. CDR3 size: 19 residues. V lost 3 bases to trimming and J lost 0 bases, with 20 bases between them. Based on the CDR3 plus reference TRBV18 and TRBJ1-4, the full variable domain is NAGVMQNPRHLVRRRGQEARLRCSPMKGHSHVYWYRQLPEEGLKFMVYLQKENIIDESGMPKERFSAEFPKEGPSILRIQQVVRGDSAAYFCASSPNRNGAAATNEKLFFGSGTQLSVL.

The chain carries TRBV6-1 and TRBJ2-1, with a weak D call TRBD2 (5 bases). CDR1 MNHNS and CDR2 SASEGT come from the germline V gene. Deletions cut 1 base from V and 7 bases from J, with 14 bases between. CDR3 size: 15 residues. The CDR3 DNA reads TGTGCCAGCAGTGAAGGGTCGTCGCCGGGGAATGAGCAGTTCTTC. The encoded protein is CASSEGSSPGNEQFF.